These 5 T cell receptor beta chains originate from one sample sequenced in a study of T cells in Graves' hyperthyroidism and ophthalmopathy. RNA transcripts were the template for amplifying TCR beta CDR3 regions. Carried out on the TCR CDR3, a first-round RT-PCR used the HTBI primer set. TCRdb re-called the multiplex PCR reads with MiXCR, one entry per CDR3 protein. The sample yields 300,000 to 400,000 distinct CDR3 sequences, roughly 20% seen once. Sequencing was done on a sample of blood. These receptors originate from a man between 18 and 29 years old with Graves' ophthalmopathy.

This clonotype has a count of ten or more. The V gene is TRBV3-1, the J gene TRBJ2-1; perhaps TRBD2 as D (6 bases). Trimming cost V 1 base and J 10 bases, with 17 bases left between them. The CDR3 spans 15 residues. Germline CDR1 is LGHDT and CDR2 is YNNKEL (reference sequence). CDR3 bases: TGTGCCAGCAGCCAAGGTGCGGGGACCCGTCGGGAGCAGTTCTTC. Residues: CASSQGAGTRREQFF.

The sample holds a few counts of this clonotype. The chain employs TRBV27 and TRBJ2-1; D tentatively fits TRBD1 or TRBD2 (6 bases each). The germline V and J ends were trimmed by 0 bases and 2 bases, with 11 bases remaining between them. Germline lookup yields CDR1 MNHEY and CDR2 SMNVEV (reference sequence). The CDR3 spans 16 residues. CDR3 sequence: CASSLSGGLTYNEQFF. The CDR3 bases are TGTGCCAGCAGTTTATCCGGGGGCCTCACCTACAATGAGCAGTTCTTC.

This clonotype has at least ten counts. The chain has TRBV7-3 and TRBJ2-7, with 7 bases lining up with TRBD1. Germline CDR1 SGHTA, CDR2 FQGTGA. CDR3 length equals 15 residues. Trimming cost V 0 bases and J 4 bases; bases outside gene matches: 6. The CDR3 here is CASSLTGTDFYEQYF. DNA of the CDR3: TGTGCCAGCAGCTTAACGGGGACAGACTTTTACGAGCAGTACTTC.

This clonotype was observed at least ten times. The chain carries TRBV24-1 and TRBJ2-3; unclear D gene. V gave up 5 bases and J gave up 0 bases, with 8 bases separating them. This CDR3 is 14 amino acids long. From germline, CDR1 is KGHDR and CDR2 SFDVKD. The CDR3 here is CATSALTSTDTQYF. CDR3 DNA: TGTGCCACCAGTGCCCTGACCAGCACAGATACGCAGTATTTT.

In this sample, this clonotype turned up many times. The chain recombines TRBV11-2 with TRBJ1-1; no clear D. Germline V gene lookup returns CDR1 SGHAT and CDR2 FQNNGV. Trimming cost V 0 bases and J 6 bases, with 8 bases left between them. This CDR3 is 13 amino acids long. CDR3 nucleotides: TGTGCCAGCAGCTTAGAGGGCTGGGCTGAAGCTTTCTTT. Its translation is CASSLEGWAEAFF.